Here is one T cell receptor (beta chain) with its context. This clonotype was observed many times. Its antigen remains undetermined. No base-level quality is on record; no much larger clone is a single base apart. CDR1 is given as KGHSH and CDR2 as LQKENI, both from the germline V gene. The CDR3 spans 17 residues, from the cysteine through the phenylalanine. Only the CDR3 DNA stays, 51 bases, in frame from base 1. Relative to germline, V is 4 bases shorter and J is 13 bases shorter, with 26 bases between their ends. The data stem from a study of spatial heterogeneity in lung cancer (dated by TCRdb to the late 2010s). Concerning the study at large: Beta-chain transcripts were consistently detected in greater numbers than alpha-chain transcripts, which likely reflects a higher abundance of beta-chain transcripts. TCR repertoire features were related to nonsynonymous mutation counts determined by whole-exome sequencing of tumor tissue. In the raw uncorrected reads, each unique combination of TCR and UMI appeared on average more than ten times. TCR alpha and beta repertoires were quantitatively compared across multiple tumor regions, matched nontumor lung and blood in non-small cell lung cancer. At surgery, both alpha and beta chains were TCR-sequenced in more than 200 tumor regions, approximately 64 matched nontumor lung samples and a few dozen PBMC samples. Overall study results and their limits: Additional single-cell paired TCR alpha and beta sequencing was considered necessary to confirm, at a functional level, the hypothesis that regional TCRs recognize regional mutations. Ubiquitous expanded tumor TCRs were found in blood more often at tumor resection than at routine follow-up.

Library method: 5' RACE. The data were produced on a NextSeq 500. In the TCR library protocol, a unique molecular identifier was attached to each TCR cDNA molecule so that PCR and sequencing errors could be corrected. The authors' analysis ran thus. TCR identification, UMI-based error correction and CDR3 extraction were performed with Decombinator tools. Expanded TCRs were defined as those above a frequency of 2 per 1,000, corresponding to the top 1% of the tumor frequency distribution. Renyi diversity was calculated using the R vegan package after each repertoire was subsampled 100 times to 5,000 TCRs. To build CDR3 similarity networks, amino acid triplet string-kernel similarity was used, and CDR3s were connected when their pairwise similarity was above 0.82. In-frame beta chains were kept once TCRdb had trimmed the public reads at Q25 with fastp and called clones with MiXCR. Rows with a matching CDR3 protein are joined into one entry that keeps the most common DNA and genes. In this record, the V and J calls reflect TCRdb's handling and not the investigators' own analysis. Across this sample there are about 38,000 distinct CDR3 sequences, with roughly 5.8% seen only once. Roughly 12% of the sample lies in the top ten.

This sample's time point label indicates: sample taken at primary tumor resection. For TCR sequencing, whole RNA was extracted from tumor and nontumor lung tissue, or from cryopreserved PBMC samples, and no cell sorting was done. Samples were obtained from approximately 72 patients with early-stage, untreated non-small cell lung cancer from the lung TRACERx cohort. A patient was chosen for TCR sequencing only when enough RNA was available from at least two tumor regions. The source of this sequence is a male donor with early-stage non-small cell lung cancer. This specimen consisted of PBMCs, obtained at surgery. In this chain, TRBV18 is recombined with TRBJ1-6; TRBD1 might be the D gene, on 5 matching bases. The nucleotide sequence is given as TGTGCCAGCTCACAGACAGCGGTGACTATTGGAAGATTCCCCCTCCACTTT. This yields the protein CASSQTAVTIGRFPLHF.